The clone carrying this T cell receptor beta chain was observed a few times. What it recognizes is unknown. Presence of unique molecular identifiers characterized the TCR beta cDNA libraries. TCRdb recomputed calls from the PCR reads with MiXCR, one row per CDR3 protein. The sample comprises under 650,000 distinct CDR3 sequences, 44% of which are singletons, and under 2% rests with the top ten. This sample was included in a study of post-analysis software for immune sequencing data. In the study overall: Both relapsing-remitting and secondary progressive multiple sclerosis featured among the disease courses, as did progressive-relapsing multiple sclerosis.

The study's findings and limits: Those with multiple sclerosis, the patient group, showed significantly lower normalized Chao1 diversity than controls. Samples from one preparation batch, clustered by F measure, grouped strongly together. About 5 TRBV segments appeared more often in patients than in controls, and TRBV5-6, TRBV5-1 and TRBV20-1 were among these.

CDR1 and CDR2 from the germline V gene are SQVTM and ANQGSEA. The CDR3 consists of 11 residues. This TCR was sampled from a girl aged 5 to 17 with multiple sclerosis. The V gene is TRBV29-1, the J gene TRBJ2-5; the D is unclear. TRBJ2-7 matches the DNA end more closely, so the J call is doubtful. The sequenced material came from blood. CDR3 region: CSAVGMGEQYF. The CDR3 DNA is TGCAGCGCTGTGGGCATGGGCGAGCAGTACTTC.